A single sample is the source of the 21 T cell receptor beta chains below, sequenced in a study of blood T cell repertoires in COVID-19. The data were produced by immunoSEQ multiplex PCR, yet TCRdb's version contains in-frame clones alone and is incomplete. Among about 140,000 clones listed, 70% to 90% were seen once. The sample consisted of peripheral blood. Source of these receptors: a human donor in a cohort sampled during active COVID-19.

In this sample, this clone turned up once. The chain has TRBV28 and TRBJ2-1, with 7 positions matching TRBD2. V shed 5 bases, J shed 2 bases, and the junction held 12 bases outside the gene matches. Looked up from germline, CDR1 is MDHEN and CDR2 is SYDVKM. The CDR3 runs 17 residues. CDR3 region: CASSRGEGTLAYNEQFF. The CDR3 region has the DNA TGTGCCAGCAGTCGAGGGGAGGGGACCCTTGCCTACAATGAGCAGTTCTTC.

The V gene is TRBV19, the J gene TRBJ1-1, with 9 bases matching TRBD1. The CDR3 is made up of 17 amino acids. V dropped 6 bases and J dropped 2; count of bases not matched to a gene: 13. Germline V CDR1 and CDR2: LNHDA, SQIVND (reference sequence). The CDR3 DNA sequence: TGTGCCAGTAGGTCGGGTCCTTGGACAGGGGAAAACACTGAAGCTTTCTTT. This translates into CASRSGPWTGENTEAFF.

The chain recombines TRBV7-9 with TRBJ2-7; TRBD2 matches at 11 bases. V lost 5 bases and J lost 6; bases outside the gene matches: 18. The CDR3 contains 18 residues. CDR1 and CDR2 from the germline V gene are SEHNR and FQNEAQ (reference sequence). The DNA of the CDR3 is TGTGCCAGCAGCCCCCCCGGGGGACTAGCGGCGCGGTTAGCCGAGCAGTACTTC. Amino acids: CASSPPGGLAARLAEQYF.

The rearrangement uses TRBV10-3 and TRBJ2-3; D is perhaps TRBD1 (6 bases). CDR3 size: 15 residues. The V gene lost 0 bases and the J gene lost 3 bases, with 10 bases spanning the gap. Germline V CDR1 and CDR2: ENHRY, SYGVKD. CDR3 DNA sequence: TGTGCCATCAGTGAGTCGAGAGGGGGTACAGATACGCAGTATTTT. Its protein product is CAISESRGGTDTQYF.

The genes are TRBV2 and TRBJ2-5, with TRBD2 as a possible D gene (5 bases). V lost 3 bases, J lost 3 bases, and 20 bases lay in between. Germline V CDR1 and CDR2: SNHLY, FYNNEI. This CDR3 has 17 residues. The CDR3 loop is CASSDLQEAYRKETQYF. In DNA form, the CDR3 reads TGTGCCAGCAGTGACCTCCAGGAGGCATACCGTAAAGAGACCCAGTACTTC.

The rearrangement links TRBV30 to TRBJ1-2, with a tentative D call TRBD1 (6 bases). In germline, CDR1 is GTSNPN, CDR2 SVGIG (reference sequence). Trimming took 1 base from V and 13 from J, leaving 22 bases between them. The CDR3 totals 14 residues. CDR3 sequence: CAWSASGDSMAGTF. CDR3 coding DNA: TGTGCCTGGAGTGCTTCAGGGGATTCTATGGCCGGCACCTTC.

This chain connects TRBV6-4 to TRBJ2-5; weak D call: TRBD2 (6 bases). Germline V gene data show CDR1 as MRHNA and CDR2 as SNTAGT. V lost 2 bases and J 5 bases, leaving 9 bases between the germline ends. CDR3 length: 13 amino acids. CDR3 sequence: CASSDEEGETQYF. Written as DNA, the CDR3 is TGTGCCAGCAGTGACGAGGAGGGGGAGACCCAGTACTTC.

The V gene is TRBV19, the J gene TRBJ2-1, with a tentative D call TRBD2 (5 bases). The CDR3 totals 16 residues. Trimming took off 5 bases at V and 1 base at J, with 15 bases between the two ends. Germline V lookup: CDR1 LNHDA, CDR2 SQIVND (reference sequence). The CDR3, as DNA: TGTGCCAGTAGTCCCCGGGGTCTCCTATCCTACAATGAGCAGTTCTTC. This translates into CASSPRGLLSYNEQFF.

The V gene is TRBV14, the J gene TRBJ2-3; 10 bases fit TRBD2. Germline V gene sequence: CDR1 SGHDN, CDR2 FVKESK. The CDR3 spans 14 residues. With 6 bases clipped from V and 8 bases from J, the junction kept 8 bases outside the gene matches. The CDR3: CASSKLAGSSTQYF. In nucleotides, the CDR3 is TGTGCCAGCAGTAAACTAGCGGGATCCTCTACGCAGTATTTT.

This clone came up once. J is TRBJ1-1 and V is TRBV7-6, with 8 bases aligning to TRBD1. From germline, CDR1 is SGHVS and CDR2 FNYEAQ. V was pared by 5 bases and J by 4 bases, with 9 bases of the junction left unmatched. CDR3 length equals 15 residues. The CDR3 sequence: CASSPMTGASTEAFF. DNA for the CDR3: TGTGCCAGCAGCCCGATGACAGGGGCCAGCACTGAAGCTTTCTTT.

The chain links TRBV27 to TRBJ2-1, with 15 bases fitting TRBD2. The germline gives CDR1 MNHEY, CDR2 SMNVEV (reference sequence). V was pared by 4 bases and J by 0 bases, with 10 bases of the junction left unmatched. This CDR3 is built from 20 residues. The CDR3 DNA sequence: TGTGCCAGCAGTTATCGAGGGGGACTAGCGGGAGGTCGCTCCTACAATGAGCAGTTCTTC. Protein sequence: CASSYRGGLAGGRSYNEQFF.

This clone has a single count. This chain links TRBV7-2 with TRBJ2-2; possible D gene TRBD2, 5 bases. The CDR3 runs 14 residues. Germline CDR1 is SGHTA and CDR2 is FQGNSA. The germline V and J ends were trimmed by 5 bases and 1 base, with 8 bases remaining between them. CDR3 in DNA: TGTGCCAGCAGCACGGACTGGAACACCGGGGAGCTGTTTTTT. It is translated as CASSTDWNTGELFF.

This clone turned up a few times. V and J are TRBV5-1 and TRBJ1-1; no firm D call. Looked up from germline, CDR1 is SGHRS and CDR2 is YFSETQ. The V gene lost 1 base and the J gene lost 1 base, with 8 bases spanning the gap. This CDR3 has 14 amino acids. This chain's CDR3 is CASSLTTSNTEAFF. CDR3 bases: TGCGCCAGCAGCTTGACAACCTCGAACACTGAAGCTTTCTTT.

This rearrangement joins TRBV28 to TRBJ1-3, with D maybe TRBD1 (6 bases). The CDR3 is 15 amino acids. CDR1 is MDHEN, CDR2 SYDVKM, per germline. Trimming took off 7 bases at V and 1 base at J, with 14 bases between the two ends. Here the CDR3 DNA reads TGTGCCAGCACCCACAGGGACTATTCTGGAAACACCATATATTTT. Translation: CASTHRDYSGNTIYF.

V and J are TRBV11-1 and TRBJ2-1; 9 bases line up with TRBD1. V dropped 7 bases and J dropped 5; count of bases not matched to a gene: 9. CDR3 length equals 15 residues. Germline CDR1 and CDR2: SGHAT and FQDESV (reference sequence). The CDR3 region has the DNA TGTGCCAGCACCCTTCGGACAGGGGAACACAATGAGCAGTTCTTC. Protein sequence: CASTLRTGEHNEQFF.

The chain has TRBV7-8 and TRBJ1-1; 7 bases fit TRBD1. Unmatched junction bases numbered 11, after V lost 3 bases and J lost 7 bases. Looked up from germline, CDR1 is SGHVS and CDR2 is FQNEAQ. CDR3 length: 15 amino acids. The CDR3 here is CASSLLTLGGVEAFF. CDR3 bases: TGTGCCAGCAGCTTGCTCACGCTAGGGGGCGTTGAAGCTTTCTTT.

The V and J genes are TRBV27 and TRBJ1-1; a weak D match, TRBD1 (6 bases). This CDR3 has 15 amino acids. Trimming stripped 7 bases from V and 0 bases from J, with 15 bases between. The germline CDR1 and CDR2 sequences are MNHEY and SMNVEV (reference sequence). DNA for the CDR3: TGTGCCAGCAAACAGGGTAATATTCTGAACACTGAAGCTTTCTTT. Protein product: CASKQGNILNTEAFF.

This chain uses TRBV24-1 with TRBJ2-5, with 8 bases matching TRBD1. Germline-derived CDR1 and CDR2 are KGHDR and SFDVKD. V lost 0 bases to trimming and J lost 5 bases; unmatched junction nucleotides: 10. The CDR3 consists of 17 residues. CDR3 residues: CATSDLQSQGERETQYF. The DNA of the CDR3 is TGTGCCACCAGTGATTTGCAATCACAGGGGGAGCGCGAGACCCAGTACTTC.

The chain combines TRBV7-8 with TRBJ2-7; TRBD2 matches 8 bases. The CDR3 is 15 residues long. The V gene end was trimmed by 5 bases and the J gene end by 4 bases; junction bases not matched to a gene: 10. The germline V gene has CDR1 SGHVS and CDR2 FQNEAQ. CDR3 sequence (DNA): TGTGCCAGCAGCCCCACGAAGTCGGGGGGGTACGAGCAGTACTTC. Translation: CASSPTKSGGYEQYF.

The chain recombines TRBV18 with TRBJ1-2; 9 nucleotides match TRBD1. The V gene's germline CDR1 is KGHSH and CDR2 LQKENI. The CDR3 sequence is 16 residues long. V gave up 6 bases and J gave up 6 bases; unmatched junction bases: 14. The CDR3 spells CASSHVSGTGRNGYTF. CDR3 coding DNA: TGTGCCAGCTCCCACGTTTCCGGGACAGGGAGGAATGGCTACACCTTC.

The gene calls are TRBV7-2 and TRBJ2-2, with D possibly matching TRBD1 (6 bases). The germline gives CDR1 SGHTA, CDR2 FQGNSA. The length of the CDR3 is 16 residues. V lost 6 bases to trimming and J lost 3 bases, with 17 bases between them. The CDR3, as DNA: TGTGCCAGCAGGCCCGGGACAACCGGTTACACCGGGGAGCTGTTTTTT. Its translation: CASRPGTTGYTGELFF.